Listed here is a single T cell receptor beta chain. This sample is part of a study of shared clonotypes between healthy human individuals. Repertoires were generated with immunoSEQ multiplex PCR, while TCRdb's copy carries only in-frame clones and drops some. The sample has over a million clones; roughly 95% are singletons. The source material was naive CD4+ T cells sorted from blood. The subset denotes: CD45RA+ positively selected. The source of this sequence is a man aged 25-45 years in good health.

This chain's CDR3 is CASTLQETQYF. In DNA form, the CDR3 reads TGTGCCAGCACCCTCCAAGAGACCCAGTACTTC. The V gene is TRBV6-4, the J gene TRBJ2-5; D not resolved. Germline V gene sequence: CDR1 MRHNA, CDR2 SNTAGT. Trimming pared 7 bases from V and 1 base from J, leaving 4 bases between. The CDR3 contains 11 residues.